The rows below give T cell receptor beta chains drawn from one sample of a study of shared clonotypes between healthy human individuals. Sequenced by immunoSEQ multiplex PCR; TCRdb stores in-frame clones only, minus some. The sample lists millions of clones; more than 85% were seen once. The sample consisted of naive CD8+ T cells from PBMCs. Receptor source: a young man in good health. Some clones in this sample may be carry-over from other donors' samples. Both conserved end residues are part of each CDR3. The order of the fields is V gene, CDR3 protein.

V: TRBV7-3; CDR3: CASSGGLAGLTDTQYF
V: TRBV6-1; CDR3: CAIGGGTTSYEQYF
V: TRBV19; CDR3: CASSIVGFLNTEAFF
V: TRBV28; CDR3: CASSLGAADYTF
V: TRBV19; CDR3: CASSSRPGNTEAFF
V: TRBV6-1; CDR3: CASSEVRVRPNTGELFF
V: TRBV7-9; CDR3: CASSSQGRVETQYF
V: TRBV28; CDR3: CASRPRTRDYEQYF
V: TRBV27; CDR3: CASSLFGGPSYEQYF
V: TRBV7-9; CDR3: CASSRGPDTEAFF
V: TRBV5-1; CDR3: CASSVGGSYNEQFF
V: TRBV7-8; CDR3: CASSPWKNTEAFF
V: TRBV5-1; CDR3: CASSPPTGLLLTGANVLTF
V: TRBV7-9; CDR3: CASSSSRQGGLGYTF
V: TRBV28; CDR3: CASSGQDPQETQYF
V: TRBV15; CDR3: CATSRAPDRGQNIQYF
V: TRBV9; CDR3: CASSSIEGFGFANTGELFF
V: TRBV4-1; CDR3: CASSQDRGWEPQHF
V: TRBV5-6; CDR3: CASSLSGINYGYTF
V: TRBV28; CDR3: CASSEDRRRSTDTQYF
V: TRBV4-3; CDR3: CASSPLGGIGAGELFF
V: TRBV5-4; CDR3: CASSLVRQGNTEAFF
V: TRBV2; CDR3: CASSETDWGDRGNEQFF
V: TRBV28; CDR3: CASSPPGQVNKETQYF
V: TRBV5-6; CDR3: CASSSLAGAADTQYF
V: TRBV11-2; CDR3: CASSFGGRTEAFF
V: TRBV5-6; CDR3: CASSLGVSYNEQFF